Below, one TCR beta chain is given with its context. V trimming: 5 bases; J trimming: 0 bases; junction bases outside the gene matches: 6. This CDR3 spans 15 amino acids. CDR1 is MNHEY, CDR2 SVGAGI, per germline. This entry comes from a study of blood T cell repertoires in COVID-19. Study processing details: Nucleated cell counts were estimated from reference gene primer amplification. The method was immunoSEQ multiplex PCR; TCRdb's version includes in-frame clones alone and lacks a portion of them. V, J and clone size reflect that table, while D and trimming were determined from the DNA. The sample includes more than 50,000 clones, around 91% of them seen just once.

The sequence derives from a man aged 55 to 70 with active COVID-19. Sequencing input: peripheral blood. V gene TRBV6-5 combines with J gene TRBJ2-7, with TRBD1 matching over 8 bases. DNA of the CDR3: TGTGCCAGCAGTCGGACAGGGTATCTCTCCTACGAGCAGTACTTC. Protein product: CASSRTGYLSYEQYF.